Listed below are T cell receptor beta chains from one sample, sequenced in a study of blood T cell repertoires in COVID-19. Some clones are missing from TCRdb's copy, which holds only in-frame ones; the method was immunoSEQ multiplex PCR. The sample shows around 300,000 clones, approximately 90% of them seen only once. Sequencing used PBMCs or T cells enriched from blood (not recorded which). These receptors originate from a woman aged 55-70 years in a cohort exposed to, infected with or recovered from COVID-19 (not recorded which). The CDR3 runs from the conserved cysteine through the conserved F or W. A D gene is named only where the DNA matches it firmly. Size is omitted from some rows. Given values are once, few, many or a class for expanded clones.

D: .
J: TRBJ2-1
size: .
V: TRBV27
DNA: TGTGCCAGCAGTCATAGCGGATTAGGAGGTGATGAGCAGTTCTTC
CDR3: CASSHSGLGGDEQFF

D: TRBD1
J: TRBJ1-1
size: .
V: TRBV24-1
DNA: TGTGCCACCAGTGCCAAGACAGGGACTGAAGCTTTCTTT
CDR3: CATSAKTGTEAFF

D: .
J: TRBJ2-7
size: .
V: TRBV19
DNA: TGTGCCAGTAGTATTAGCCCTGGGGGGACCTACGAGCAGTACTTC
CDR3: CASSISPGGTYEQYF

D: .
J: TRBJ2-3
size: once
V: TRBV6-4
DNA: TGTGCCAGCAGTGCCGTGAGCGGAGATACGCAGTATTTT
CDR3: CASSAVSGDTQYF

D: .
J: TRBJ1-1
size: .
V: TRBV2
DNA: TGTGCCAGCAAGAACAGATTGAACACTGAAGCTTTCTTT
CDR3: CASKNRLNTEAFF

D: TRBD2
J: TRBJ2-5
size: .
V: TRBV7-2
DNA: TGTGCCAGCAGCTCGACTAGCTTGGAGACCCAGTACTTC
CDR3: CASSSTSLETQYF

D: TRBD1
J: TRBJ2-6
size: .
V: TRBV7-2
DNA: TGTGCCAGCAGCTACCGACAGGGCCATCTGGTAAGGGTGGCCAACGTCCTGACTTTC
CDR3: CASSYRQGHLVRVANVLTF

D: .
J: TRBJ2-1
size: .
V: TRBV7-9
DNA: TGTGCCAGCAGCTACCGACTCGATTACAATGAGCAGTTCTTC
CDR3: CASSYRLDYNEQFF

D: .
J: TRBJ2-3
size: .
V: TRBV11-2
DNA: TGTGCCAGCAGCATATACAGGGTTCGGTCGGCAGATACGCAGTATTTT
CDR3: CASSIYRVRSADTQYF

D: TRBD2
J: TRBJ2-3
size: few
V: TRBV10-3
DNA: TGTGCCATCAGTGAGGGGACTAGCGGGAGCACAGATACGCAGTATTTT
CDR3: CAISEGTSGSTDTQYF

D: .
J: TRBJ1-4
size: once
V: TRBV29-1
DNA: TGCAGCGTTGGTTACGGTAATGAAAAACTGTTTTTT
CDR3: CSVGYGNEKLFF

D: .
J: TRBJ1-2
size: .
V: TRBV7-2
DNA: TGTGCCAGCAGCTTATCTCAGGTGATACGAAGCTACACCTTC
CDR3: CASSLSQVIRSYTF

D: .
J: TRBJ1-4
size: .
V: TRBV20-1
DNA: TGCAGTGGGGCGACTAATGAAAAACTGTTTTTT
CDR3: CSGATNEKLFF

D: .
J: TRBJ2-7
size: once
V: TRBV24-1
DNA: TGTGCCACCCGTCGCGGCAGAGGCGGCGAGCAGTACTTC
CDR3: CATRRGRGGEQYF

D: .
J: TRBJ1-2
size: .
V: TRBV23-1
DNA: TGCGCCAGCAGTCAATCAGAACGCAGGGCCCCAGGAGACTATGGCTACACCTTC
CDR3: CASSQSERRAPGDYGYTF

D: .
J: TRBJ1-6
size: once
V: TRBV5-1
DNA: TGCGCCAGCAGCTCGGAACAGGGTCGGGGTTCACCCCTCCACTTT
CDR3: CASSSEQGRGSPLHF